This T cell receptor (beta chain) was sequenced for a study of T cell clones after liver transplantation. Overall study: Liver transplant recipients had immunosuppression withdrawal attempted within 2 years. A pre-transplant mixed lymphocyte reaction with TCRbeta sequencing defined graft-donor-reactive clones followed in post-transplant blood. Until 12-24 months post-transplant, subjects got standard immunosuppression and no induction. Samples came pre-transplant, pre-randomization before withdrawal, and post-randomization after withdrawal ended.

A few counts support this clone. The table came from immunoSEQ multiplex PCR; TCRdb's copy has only in-frame clones and leaves some out. In the table there are tens of thousands of clones, more than 65% of which are singletons. The CDR3 is 13 amino acids. The V segment lost 5 bases and the J segment 4 bases; nucleotides outside the gene matches: 5. Per germline, CDR1 SGHDT and CDR2 YYEEEE. The origin of this receptor is a human patient who received a liver transplant. Some T cells may be transferred from the graft donor. V gene TRBV5-6 combines with J gene TRBJ1-1; 7 nucleotides line up with TRBD1. The source was CD8+ T cells from blood, collected around 54 months after liver transplant. The DNA for the CDR3 is TGTGCCAGCAGGTCAGGGGGTAGCACTGAAGCTTTCTTT. This translates into CASRSGGSTEAFF. Full variable domain (remainder filled in from reference TRBV5-6 and TRBJ1-1): DAGVTQSPTHLIKTRGQQVTLRCSPKSGHDTVSWYQQALGQGPQFIFQYYEEEERQRGNFPDRFSGHQFPNYSSELNVNALLLGDSALYLCASRSGGSTEAFFGQGTRLTVV.